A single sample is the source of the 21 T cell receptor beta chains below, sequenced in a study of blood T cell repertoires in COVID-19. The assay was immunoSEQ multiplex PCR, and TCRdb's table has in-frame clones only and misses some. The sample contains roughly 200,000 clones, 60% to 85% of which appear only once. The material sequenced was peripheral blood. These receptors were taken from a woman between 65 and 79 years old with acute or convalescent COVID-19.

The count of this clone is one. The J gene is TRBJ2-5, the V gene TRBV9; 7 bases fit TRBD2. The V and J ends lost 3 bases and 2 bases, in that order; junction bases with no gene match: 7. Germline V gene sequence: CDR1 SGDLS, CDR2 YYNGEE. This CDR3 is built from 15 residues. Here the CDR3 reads CASSAVAGRQETQYF. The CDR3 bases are TGTGCCAGCAGCGCAGTAGCGGGTAGACAAGAGACCCAGTACTTC. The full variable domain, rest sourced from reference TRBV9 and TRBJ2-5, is DSGVTQTPKHLITATGQRVTLRCSPRSGDLSVYWYQQSLDQGLQFLIQYYNGEERAKGNILERFSAQQFPDLHSELNLSSLELGDSALYFCASSAVAGRQETQYFGPGTRLLVL.

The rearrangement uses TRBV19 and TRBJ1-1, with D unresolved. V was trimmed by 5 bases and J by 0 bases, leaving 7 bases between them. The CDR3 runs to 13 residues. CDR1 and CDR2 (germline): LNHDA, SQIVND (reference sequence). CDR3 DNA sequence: TGTGCCAGTAGTCCGGGAATGAACACTGAAGCTTTCTTT. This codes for CASSPGMNTEAFF.

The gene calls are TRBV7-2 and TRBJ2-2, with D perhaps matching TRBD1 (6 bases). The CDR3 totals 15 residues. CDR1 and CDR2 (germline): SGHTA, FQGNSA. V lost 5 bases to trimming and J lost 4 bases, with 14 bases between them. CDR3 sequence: CASSGYRVGTGELFF. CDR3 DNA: TGTGCCAGCAGCGGGTACAGGGTGGGCACCGGGGAGCTGTTTTTT.

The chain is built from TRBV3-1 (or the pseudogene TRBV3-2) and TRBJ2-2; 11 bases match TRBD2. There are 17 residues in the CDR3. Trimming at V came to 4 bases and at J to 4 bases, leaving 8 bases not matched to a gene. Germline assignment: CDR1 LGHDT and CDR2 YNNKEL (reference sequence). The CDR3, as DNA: TGTGCCAGCAGCCCGACTAGCGGGAAGGGGGGCACCGGGGAGCTGTTTTTT. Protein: CASSPTSGKGGTGELFF.

The CDR3 here is CAWTLGTNSKETQYF. The CDR3 DNA reads TGTGCCTGGACACTGGGGACTAACAGTAAAGAGACCCAGTACTTC. The chain joins TRBV30 to TRBJ2-5, with TRBD2 matching over 7 bases. Trimming removed 4 bases from V and 3 bases from J; junction bases left unmatched: 11. The CDR3 has 15 amino acids. Germline CDR1 is GTSNPN and CDR2 is SVGIG (reference sequence). Looking up the rest from reference TRBV30 and TRBJ2-5 gives the full variable domain: SQTIHQWPATLVQPVGSPLSLECTVEGTSNPNLYWYRQAAGRGLQLLFYSVGIGQISSEVPQNLSASRPQDRQFILSSKKLLLSDSGFYLCAWTLGTNSKETQYFGPGTRLLVL.

The CDR3 sequence is CASKRDSGTSSTGELFF. For the CDR3, the DNA is TGTGCCAGCAAGAGGGACTCCGGGACTAGCTCCACCGGGGAGCTGTTTTTT. The rearrangement uses TRBV27 and TRBJ2-2; 9 bases are shared with TRBD2. The germline V gene has CDR1 MNHEY and CDR2 SMNVEV (reference sequence). With 7 bases clipped from V and 4 bases from J, the junction kept 13 bases outside the gene matches. This CDR3 spans 17 amino acids.

The CDR3 spells CASRGDSRGGELFF. In nucleotides, the CDR3 is TGTGCCAGCAGGGGGGACAGTCGGGGCGGGGAGCTGTTTTTT. This sequence joins TRBV6-1 and TRBJ2-2; 7 bases map to TRBD1. This CDR3 is 14 amino acids long. Germline loops: CDR1 MNHNS, CDR2 SASEGT. V lost 6 bases, J lost 7 bases, and 8 bases stayed unmatched.

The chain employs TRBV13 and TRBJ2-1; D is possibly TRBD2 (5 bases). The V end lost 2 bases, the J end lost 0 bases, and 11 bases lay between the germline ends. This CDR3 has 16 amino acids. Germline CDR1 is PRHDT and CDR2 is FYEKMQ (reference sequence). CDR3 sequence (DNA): TGTGCCAGCAGCTTACGAGGGCCCGCCTCCTACAATGAGCAGTTCTTC. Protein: CASSLRGPASYNEQFF.

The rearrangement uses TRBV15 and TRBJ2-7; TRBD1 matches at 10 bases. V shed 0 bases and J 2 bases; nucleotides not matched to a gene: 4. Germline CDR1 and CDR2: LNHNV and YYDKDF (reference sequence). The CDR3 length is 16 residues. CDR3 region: CATSRDVTGGPYEQYF. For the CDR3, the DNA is TGTGCCACCAGCAGAGATGTGACAGGGGGCCCCTACGAGCAGTACTTC.

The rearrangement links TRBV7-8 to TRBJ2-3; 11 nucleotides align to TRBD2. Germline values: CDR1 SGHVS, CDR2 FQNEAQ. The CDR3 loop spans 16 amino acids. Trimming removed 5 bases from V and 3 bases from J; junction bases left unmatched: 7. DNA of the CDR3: TGTGCCAGCAGCCCCCGAACTAGCGGGAGAACAGATACGCAGTATTTT. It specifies CASSPRTSGRTDTQYF.

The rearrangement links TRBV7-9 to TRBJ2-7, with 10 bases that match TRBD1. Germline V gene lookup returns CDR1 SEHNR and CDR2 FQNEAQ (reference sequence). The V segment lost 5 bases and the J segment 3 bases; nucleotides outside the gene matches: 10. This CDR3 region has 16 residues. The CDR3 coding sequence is TGTGCCAGCAGCGTAACCGGGACAGGGGTCGACTACGAGCAGTACTTC. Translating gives CASSVTGTGVDYEQYF.

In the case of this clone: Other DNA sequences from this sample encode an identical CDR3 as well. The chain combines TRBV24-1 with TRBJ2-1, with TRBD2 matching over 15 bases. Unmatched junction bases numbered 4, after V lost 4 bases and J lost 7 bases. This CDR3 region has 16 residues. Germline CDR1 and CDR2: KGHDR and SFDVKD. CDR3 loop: CATSDPGLAGGNEQFF. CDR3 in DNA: TGTGCCACCAGTGACCCAGGACTAGCGGGGGGGAATGAGCAGTTCTTC.

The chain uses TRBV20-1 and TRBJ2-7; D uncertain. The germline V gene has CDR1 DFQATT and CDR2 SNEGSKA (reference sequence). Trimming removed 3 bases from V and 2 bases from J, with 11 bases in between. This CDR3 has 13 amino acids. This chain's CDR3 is CSASPTAAYEQYF. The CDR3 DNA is TGCAGTGCTAGTCCCACTGCTGCCTACGAGCAGTACTTC.

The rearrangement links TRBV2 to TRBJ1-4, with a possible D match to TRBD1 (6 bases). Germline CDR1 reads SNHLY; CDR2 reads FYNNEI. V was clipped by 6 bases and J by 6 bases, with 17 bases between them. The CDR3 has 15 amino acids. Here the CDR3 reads CASSPSTGDYEKLFF. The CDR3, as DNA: TGTGCCAGCAGCCCCTCGACAGGAGACTATGAAAAACTGTTTTTT.

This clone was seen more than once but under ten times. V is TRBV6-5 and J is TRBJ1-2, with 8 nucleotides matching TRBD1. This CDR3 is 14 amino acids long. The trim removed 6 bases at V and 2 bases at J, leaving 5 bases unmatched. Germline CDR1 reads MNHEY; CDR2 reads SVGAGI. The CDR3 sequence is CASSRTGFNYGYTF. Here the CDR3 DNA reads TGTGCCAGCAGCCGGACAGGGTTCAACTATGGCTACACCTTC.

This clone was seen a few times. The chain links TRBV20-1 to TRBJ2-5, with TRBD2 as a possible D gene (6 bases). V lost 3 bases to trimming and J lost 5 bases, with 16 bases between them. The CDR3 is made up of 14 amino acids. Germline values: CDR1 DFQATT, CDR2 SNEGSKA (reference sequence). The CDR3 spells CSASPLAGGETQYF. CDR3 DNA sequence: TGCAGTGCTAGTCCCTTAGCTGGGGGGGAGACCCAGTACTTC.

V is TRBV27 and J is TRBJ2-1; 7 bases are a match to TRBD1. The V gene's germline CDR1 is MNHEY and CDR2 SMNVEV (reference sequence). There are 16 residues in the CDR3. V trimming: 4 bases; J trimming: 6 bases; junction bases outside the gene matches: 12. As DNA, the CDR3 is TGTGCCAGCAGTTCCCGACAGGGACATAACTTCAATGAGCAGTTCTTC. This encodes CASSSRQGHNFNEQFF.

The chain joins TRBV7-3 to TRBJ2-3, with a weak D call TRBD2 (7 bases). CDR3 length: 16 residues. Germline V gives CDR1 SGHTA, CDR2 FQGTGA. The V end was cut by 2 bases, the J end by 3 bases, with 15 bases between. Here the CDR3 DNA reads TGTGCCAGCAGCTTATTCGGGGGGCTGGGGACAGATACGCAGTATTTT. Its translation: CASSLFGGLGTDTQYF.

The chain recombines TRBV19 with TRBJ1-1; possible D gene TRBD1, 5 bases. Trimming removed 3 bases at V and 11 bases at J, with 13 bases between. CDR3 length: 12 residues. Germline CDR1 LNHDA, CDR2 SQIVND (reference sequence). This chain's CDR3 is CASSIGGGPAFF. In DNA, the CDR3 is TGTGCCAGTAGTATCGGGGGTGGGCCGGCTTTCTTT.

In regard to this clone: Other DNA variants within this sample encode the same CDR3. CDR3 in DNA: TGCAGCGTTCTGGGGCTAGCGGGGACAGATACGCAGTATTTT. This translates into CSVLGLAGTDTQYF. V is TRBV29-1 and J is TRBJ2-3; 9 nucleotides line up with TRBD2. Germline V gives CDR1 SQVTM, CDR2 ANQGSEA. The V gene end was trimmed by 5 bases and the J gene end by 3 bases; junction bases not matched to a gene: 6. The CDR3 totals 14 residues.

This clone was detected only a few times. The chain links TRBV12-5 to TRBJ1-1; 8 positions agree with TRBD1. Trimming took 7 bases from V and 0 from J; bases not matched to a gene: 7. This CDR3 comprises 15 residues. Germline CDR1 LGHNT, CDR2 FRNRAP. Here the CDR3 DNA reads TGTGCTAGTGCCTCGGACAGGGTAATGAACACTGAAGCTTTCTTT. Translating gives CASASDRVMNTEAFF.